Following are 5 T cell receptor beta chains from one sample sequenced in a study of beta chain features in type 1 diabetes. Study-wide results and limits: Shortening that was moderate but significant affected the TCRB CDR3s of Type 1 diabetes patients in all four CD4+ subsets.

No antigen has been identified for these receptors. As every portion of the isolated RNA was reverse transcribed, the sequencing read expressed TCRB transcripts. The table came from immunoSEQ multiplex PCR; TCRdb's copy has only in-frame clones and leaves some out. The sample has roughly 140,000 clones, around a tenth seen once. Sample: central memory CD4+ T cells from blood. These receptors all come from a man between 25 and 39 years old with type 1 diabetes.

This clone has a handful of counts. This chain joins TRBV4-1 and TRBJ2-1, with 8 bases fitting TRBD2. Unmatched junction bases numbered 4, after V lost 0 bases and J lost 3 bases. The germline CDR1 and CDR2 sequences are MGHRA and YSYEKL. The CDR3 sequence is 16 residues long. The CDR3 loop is CASSQDGRAVYNEQFF. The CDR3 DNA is TGCGCCAGCAGCCAAGACGGGAGGGCCGTCTACAATGAGCAGTTCTTC.

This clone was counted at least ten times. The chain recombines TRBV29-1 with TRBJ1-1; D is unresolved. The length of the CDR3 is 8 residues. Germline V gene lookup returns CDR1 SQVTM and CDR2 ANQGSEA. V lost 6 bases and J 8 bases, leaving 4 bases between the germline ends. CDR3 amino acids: CSVEEAFF. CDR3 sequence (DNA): TGCAGCGTGGAGGAAGCTTTCTTT.

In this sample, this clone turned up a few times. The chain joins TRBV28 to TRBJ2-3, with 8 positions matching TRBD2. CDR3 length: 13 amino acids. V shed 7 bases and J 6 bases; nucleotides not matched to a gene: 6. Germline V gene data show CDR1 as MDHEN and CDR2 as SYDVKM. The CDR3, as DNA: TGTGCCAGCACGGGAGGGGCGAAGGATACGCAGTATTTT. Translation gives CASTGGAKDTQYF.

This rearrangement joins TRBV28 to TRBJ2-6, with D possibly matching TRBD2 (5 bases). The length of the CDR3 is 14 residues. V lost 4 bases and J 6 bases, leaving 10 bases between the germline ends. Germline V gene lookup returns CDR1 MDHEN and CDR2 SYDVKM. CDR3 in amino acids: CASSSTREANVLTF. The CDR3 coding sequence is TGTGCCAGCAGTTCCACCCGGGAGGCCAACGTCCTGACTTTC.

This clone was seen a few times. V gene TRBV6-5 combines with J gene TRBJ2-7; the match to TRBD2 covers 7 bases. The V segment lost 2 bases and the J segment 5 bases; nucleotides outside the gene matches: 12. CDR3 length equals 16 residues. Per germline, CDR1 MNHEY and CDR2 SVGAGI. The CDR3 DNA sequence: TGTGCCAGCAGTTACCGCTGGGGAAGCGGGACCAACGAGCAGTACTTC. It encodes CASSYRWGSGTNEQYF.